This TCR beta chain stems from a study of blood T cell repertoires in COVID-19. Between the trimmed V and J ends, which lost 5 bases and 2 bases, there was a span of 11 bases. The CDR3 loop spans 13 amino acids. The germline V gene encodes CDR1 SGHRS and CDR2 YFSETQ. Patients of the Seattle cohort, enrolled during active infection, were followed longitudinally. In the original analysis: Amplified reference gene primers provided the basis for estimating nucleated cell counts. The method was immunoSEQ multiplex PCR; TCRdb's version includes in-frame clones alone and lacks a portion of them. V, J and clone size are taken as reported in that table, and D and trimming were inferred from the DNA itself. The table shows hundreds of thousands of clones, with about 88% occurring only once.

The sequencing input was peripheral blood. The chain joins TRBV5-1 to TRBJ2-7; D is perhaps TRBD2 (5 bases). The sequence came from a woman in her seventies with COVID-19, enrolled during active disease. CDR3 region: CASRLGEAYEQYF. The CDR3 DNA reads TGCGCCAGCAGACTGGGAGAGGCCTACGAGCAGTACTTC.